The clone carrying this T cell receptor beta chain came up a few times. Its target is not known. The donor cohort consisted entirely of Caucasian adults residing in Nashville, Tennessee. CD4+ cells yielded CD45RA+ naive and CD45RA-negative memory subsets. The data belong to a study of shared clonotypes between healthy human individuals. Study results and caveats: Generation probabilities of non-shared clonotypes were lower (relative to those shared by all four donors).

TCRdb's table, derived via immunoSEQ multiplex PCR, lists solely in-frame clones and lacks some. The sample records around 1,000,000 clones, 60% to 80% being singletons. Trimming removed 2 bases from V and 8 bases from J; junction bases left unmatched: 10. CDR1 KGHSH and CDR2 LQKENI come from the germline V gene. The CDR3 totals 18 residues. Specimen: memory CD4+ T cells from PBMCs. Subset given: CD45RA-negative fraction. The gene calls are TRBV18 and TRBJ2-3; TRBD2 aligns across 16 bases. The source is a man younger than 30 in good health. Some clones in this sample may be carry-over from other donors' samples. The CDR3 nucleotides are TGTGCCAGCTCACCAGTGGGACTAGCGGGAGGGCGAGTCGGTACGCAGTATTTT. Translation gives CASSPVGLAGGRVGTQYF. The full variable domain, with the rest looked up from reference TRBV18 and TRBJ2-3, is NAGVMQNPRHLVRRRGQEARLRCSPMKGHSHVYWYRQLPEEGLKFMVYLQKENIIDESGMPKERFSAEFPKEGPSILRIQQVVRGDSAAYFCASSPVGLAGGRVGTQYFGPGTRLTVL.